This TCR beta chain stems from a study of blood T cell repertoires in COVID-19. Sequencing used immunoSEQ multiplex PCR; TCRdb keeps in-frame clones, though not all of them. The sample records around 62,000 clones, 80% to 90% being singletons. V lost 4 bases to trimming and J lost 13 bases; unmatched junction nucleotides: 9. Germline CDR1 MGHRA, CDR2 YSYEKL. This CDR3 is built from 13 residues. The sequenced sample consisted of peripheral blood. This chain uses TRBV4-1 with TRBJ2-4; 8 bases are a match to TRBD2. The origin of this receptor is a woman aged 55 to 70 with COVID-19, enrolled during active disease. CDR3 nucleotide sequence: TGCGCCAGCAGCCTTAGCACTAGCGGAGACCAGTACTTC. As protein: CASSLSTSGDQYF.